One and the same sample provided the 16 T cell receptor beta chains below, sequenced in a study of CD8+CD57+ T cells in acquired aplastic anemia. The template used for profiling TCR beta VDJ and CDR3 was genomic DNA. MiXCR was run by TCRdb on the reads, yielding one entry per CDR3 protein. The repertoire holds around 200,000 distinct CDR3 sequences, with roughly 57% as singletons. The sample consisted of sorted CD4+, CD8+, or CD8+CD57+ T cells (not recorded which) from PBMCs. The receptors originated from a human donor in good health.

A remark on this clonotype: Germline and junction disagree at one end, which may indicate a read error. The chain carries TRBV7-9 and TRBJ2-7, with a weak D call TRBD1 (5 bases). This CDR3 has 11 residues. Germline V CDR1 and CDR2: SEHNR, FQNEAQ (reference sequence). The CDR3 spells CASSLRQGEDF. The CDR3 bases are TGTGCCAGCAGCTTACGGCAGGGCGAGGACTTC.

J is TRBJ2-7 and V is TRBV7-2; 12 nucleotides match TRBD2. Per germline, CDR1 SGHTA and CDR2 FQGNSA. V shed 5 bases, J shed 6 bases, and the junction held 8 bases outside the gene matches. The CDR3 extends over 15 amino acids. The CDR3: CASSITSGRTFEQYF. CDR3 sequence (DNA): TGTGCCAGCAGCATAACTAGCGGGAGGACGTTCGAGCAGTACTTC.

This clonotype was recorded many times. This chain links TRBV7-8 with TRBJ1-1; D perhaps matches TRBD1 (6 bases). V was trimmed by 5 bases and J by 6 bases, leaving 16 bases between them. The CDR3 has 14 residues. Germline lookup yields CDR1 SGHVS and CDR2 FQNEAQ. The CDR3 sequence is CASSPEGGAAEAFF. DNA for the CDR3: TGTGCCAGCAGCCCAGAGGGGGGGGCAGCTGAAGCTTTCTTT. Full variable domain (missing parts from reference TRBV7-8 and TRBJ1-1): GAGVSQSPRYKVAKRGQDVALRCDPISGHVSLFWYQQALGQGPEFLTYFQNEAQLDKSGLPSDRFFAERPEGSVSTLKIQRTQQEDSAVYLCASSPEGGAAEAFFGQGTRLTVV.

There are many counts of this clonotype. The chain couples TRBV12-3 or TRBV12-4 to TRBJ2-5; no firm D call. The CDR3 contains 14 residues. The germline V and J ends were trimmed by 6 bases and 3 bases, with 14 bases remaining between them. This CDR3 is CASRRLGGEETQYF. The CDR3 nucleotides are TGTGCCAGCAGGCGACTGGGTGGAGAAGAGACCCAGTACTTC.

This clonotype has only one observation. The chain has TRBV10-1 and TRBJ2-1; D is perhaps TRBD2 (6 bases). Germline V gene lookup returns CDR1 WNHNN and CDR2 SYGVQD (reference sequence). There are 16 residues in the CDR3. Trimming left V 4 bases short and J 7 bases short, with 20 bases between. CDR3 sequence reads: CASSALSWRAGNEQFF. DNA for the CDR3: TGCGCCAGCAGTGCATTATCGTGGAGAGCGGGTAATGAGCAGTTCTTC.

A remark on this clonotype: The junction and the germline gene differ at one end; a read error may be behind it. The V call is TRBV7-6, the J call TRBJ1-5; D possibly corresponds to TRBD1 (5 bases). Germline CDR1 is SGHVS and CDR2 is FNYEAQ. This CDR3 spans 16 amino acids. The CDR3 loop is CASSSDTSHSNQPHHF. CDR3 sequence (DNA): TGTGCCAGCAGCTCGGACACAAGCCATAGCAATCAGCCCCATCATTTT.

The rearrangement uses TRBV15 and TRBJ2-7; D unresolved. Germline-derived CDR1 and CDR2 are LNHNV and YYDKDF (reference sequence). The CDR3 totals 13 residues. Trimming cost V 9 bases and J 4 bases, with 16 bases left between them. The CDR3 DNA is TGTGCCACGAGCCCCGACCTAGGGTACGAGCAGTACTTC. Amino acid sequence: CATSPDLGYEQYF. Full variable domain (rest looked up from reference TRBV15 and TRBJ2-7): DAMVIQNPRYQVTQFGKPVTLSCSQTLNHNVMYWYQQKSSQAPKLLFHYYDKDFNNEADTPDNFQSRRPNTSFCFLDIRSPGLGDTAMYLCATSPDLGYEQYFGPGTRLTVT.

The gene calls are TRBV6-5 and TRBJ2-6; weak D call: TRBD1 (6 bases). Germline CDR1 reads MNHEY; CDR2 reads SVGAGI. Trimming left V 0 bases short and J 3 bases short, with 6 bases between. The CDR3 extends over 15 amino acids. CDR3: CASSYSTGGANVLTF. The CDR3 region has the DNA TGTGCCAGCAGTTACTCGACAGGTGGGGCCAACGTCCTGACTTTC.

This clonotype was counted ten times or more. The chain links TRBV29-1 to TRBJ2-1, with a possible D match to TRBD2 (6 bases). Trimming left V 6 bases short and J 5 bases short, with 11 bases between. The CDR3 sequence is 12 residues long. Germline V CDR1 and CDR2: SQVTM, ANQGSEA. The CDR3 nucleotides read TGCAGCGTCCCCCTAGCGAACAATGAGCAGTTCTTC. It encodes CSVPLANNEQFF.

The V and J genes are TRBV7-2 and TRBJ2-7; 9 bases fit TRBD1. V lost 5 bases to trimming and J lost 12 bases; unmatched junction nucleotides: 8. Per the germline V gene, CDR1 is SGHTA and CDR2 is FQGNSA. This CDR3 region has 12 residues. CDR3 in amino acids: CASSHGQGKRYF. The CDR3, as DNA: TGTGCCAGCAGCCACGGACAGGGGAAGAGGTACTTC.

The CDR3 sequence is CALAEAYNELFF. DNA for the CDR3: TGTGCTCTAGCGGAAGCATACAATGAGCTGTTTTTT. The chain uses TRBV2 and TRBJ2-2, with 7 bases lining up with TRBD2. Germline V gene sequence: CDR1 SNHLY, CDR2 FYNNEI. The CDR3 covers 12 residues.

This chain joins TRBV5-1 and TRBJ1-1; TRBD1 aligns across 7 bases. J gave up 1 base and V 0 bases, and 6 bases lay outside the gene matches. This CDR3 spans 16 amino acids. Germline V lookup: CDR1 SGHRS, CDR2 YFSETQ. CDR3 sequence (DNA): TGCGCCAGCAGCTTGGGGACAGGAGGGAAGAACACTGAAGCTTTCTTT. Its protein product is CASSLGTGGKNTEAFF.

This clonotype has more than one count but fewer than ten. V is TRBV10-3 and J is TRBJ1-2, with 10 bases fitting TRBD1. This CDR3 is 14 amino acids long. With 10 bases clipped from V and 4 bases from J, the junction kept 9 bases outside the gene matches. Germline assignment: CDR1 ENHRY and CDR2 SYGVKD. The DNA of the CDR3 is TGTGCCACTGAGTGGGACAGGGGCGGCTATGGCTACACCTTC. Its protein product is CATEWDRGGYGYTF.

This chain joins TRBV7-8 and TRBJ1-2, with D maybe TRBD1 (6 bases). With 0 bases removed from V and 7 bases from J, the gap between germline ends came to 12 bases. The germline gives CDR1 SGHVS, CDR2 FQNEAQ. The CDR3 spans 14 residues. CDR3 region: CASSLAAGATGYTF. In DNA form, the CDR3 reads TGTGCCAGCAGCTTAGCAGCAGGGGCCACTGGCTACACCTTC.

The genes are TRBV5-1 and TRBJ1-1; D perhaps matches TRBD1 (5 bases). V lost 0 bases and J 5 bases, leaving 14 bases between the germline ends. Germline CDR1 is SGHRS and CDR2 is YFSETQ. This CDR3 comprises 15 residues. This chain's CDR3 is CASSLVQGQTTEAFF. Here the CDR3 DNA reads TGCGCCAGCAGCTTGGTGCAGGGTCAAACGACTGAAGCTTTCTTT.

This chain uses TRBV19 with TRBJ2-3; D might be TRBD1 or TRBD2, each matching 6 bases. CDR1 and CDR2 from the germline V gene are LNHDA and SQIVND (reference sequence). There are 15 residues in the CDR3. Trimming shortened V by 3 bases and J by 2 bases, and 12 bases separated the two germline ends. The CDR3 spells CASSIGGTITDTQYF. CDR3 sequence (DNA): TGTGCCAGTAGTATTGGGGGGACAATCACAGATACGCAGTATTTT.